Below are 7 T cell receptor beta chains sequenced from a single sample in a study of T cells in Graves' hyperthyroidism and ophthalmopathy. TCR beta CDR3 regions were amplified from RNA. Researchers ran a first-round RT-PCR on the TCR CDR3 using the HTBI primer set. TCRdb passed the multiplex PCR reads through MiXCR, listing each CDR3 protein once. The table lists a few hundred thousand distinct CDR3 sequences, under 60% of them singletons. Input material: peripheral blood or thyroid tissue (not recorded which). Every receptor here comes from a woman younger than 35 with Graves' hyperthyroidism.

The chain links TRBV15 to TRBJ2-7; D remains unclear. CDR1 and CDR2 from the germline V gene are LNHNV and YYDKDF (reference sequence). V shed 1 base and J shed 2 bases, with 9 bases lying between them. The CDR3 is 14 amino acids. CDR3 in DNA: TGTGCCACCAGCAGAGGCTCAGAAACCTACGAGCAGTACTTC. Translated, it gives CATSRGSETYEQYF.

A few counts support this clonotype. V is TRBV24-1 and J is TRBJ1-5, with 7 positions matching TRBD1. V gave up 12 bases and J gave up 7 bases; unmatched junction bases: 11. The CDR3 contains 13 residues. CDR1 KGHDR and CDR2 SFDVKD come from the germline V gene. DNA of the CDR3: TGTGCCTCTGAAAAGGGGGCCGGGCAGCCCCAGCATTTT. It translates to CASEKGAGQPQHF.

A remark on this clonotype: The CDR3 end shows no conserved phenylalanine or tryptophan, and so a read error is likely. The chain links TRBV7-9 to TRBJ1-1, with D unresolved. Germline V lookup: CDR1 SEHNR, CDR2 FQNEAQ (reference sequence). The CDR3 is made up of 14 amino acids. Trimming took off 5 bases at V and 10 bases at J, with 20 bases between the two ends. CDR3 in amino acids: CASSQTDSLQRAFL. CDR3 DNA sequence: TGTGCCAGCAGCCAGACCGACTCGCTGCAAAGAGCTTTCCTT.

This clonotype was observed a single time. The junction and the germline gene differ at one end; a read error may be behind it. The chain carries TRBV7-9 and TRBJ1-4; D is uncertain. Germline V gene data show CDR1 as SEHNR and CDR2 as FQNEAQ (reference sequence). CDR3 length: 16 amino acids. CDR3 coding DNA: TGTGCCAGCAGCTTAGTAAAAGGGAGAACTAATGAAAAACTGCTTTTT. It codes for CASSLVKGRTNEKLLF.

This clonotype turned up a few times. This chain connects TRBV6-2 or TRBV6-3 to TRBJ2-7; no definite D call. The ends were cut back, 3 bases at V and 5 bases at J, with 14 bases in the middle. CDR3 length: 14 amino acids. Germline assignment: CDR1 MNHEY and CDR2 SVGEGT. Here the CDR3 reads CASSYLGTVDEQYF. The CDR3 DNA reads TGTGCCAGCAGTTATTTGGGAACGGTAGACGAGCAGTACTTC.

The V call is TRBV5-4, the J call TRBJ2-7, with TRBD1 identical over 8 bases. Unmatched junction bases numbered 6, after V lost 1 base and J lost 6 bases. CDR1 SGHNT and CDR2 YYREEE come from the germline V gene (reference sequence). CDR3 length equals 14 residues. The CDR3 coding sequence is TGTGCCAGCAGCTTGCAAGCAGGGGGCCCCGAGCAGTACTTC. Protein sequence: CASSLQAGGPEQYF.

This chain joins TRBV7-6 and TRBJ2-7; 12 nucleotides agree with TRBD1. V gave up 3 bases and J gave up 3 bases; unmatched junction bases: 3. Germline V gene lookup returns CDR1 SGHVS and CDR2 FNYEAQ. The CDR3 has 15 residues. The CDR3 coding sequence is TGTGCCAGCAGCTTGGGACAGGGGGCGATCTACGAGCAGTACTTC. This sequence encodes CASSLGQGAIYEQYF.